Sequencing of this T cell receptor (beta chain) was carried out in a study of blood T cell repertoires in COVID-19. Study-wide background: From T cells, B-cell-depleted T cells, or PBMCs came the material, which was cDNA or gDNA.

This clone has just one count. The CDR3 spans 15 residues. V lost 2 bases to trimming and J lost 5 bases; unmatched junction nucleotides: 7. CDR1 and CDR2 (germline): SGHTA, FQGNSA. Data came from immunoSEQ multiplex PCR; TCRdb stores just in-frame clones and leaves some out. In the table there are some 270,000 clones, 89% of which are singletons. This chain connects TRBV7-2 to TRBJ2-5, with 8 bases that match TRBD2. The specimen was peripheral blood. The receptor was isolated from a woman between 40 and 55 years old who had recovered from COVID-19. The CDR3, as DNA: TGTGCCAGCAGCTTATATCCCCGGGGGGGCGAGACCCAGTACTTC. Encoded protein: CASSLYPRGGETQYF.